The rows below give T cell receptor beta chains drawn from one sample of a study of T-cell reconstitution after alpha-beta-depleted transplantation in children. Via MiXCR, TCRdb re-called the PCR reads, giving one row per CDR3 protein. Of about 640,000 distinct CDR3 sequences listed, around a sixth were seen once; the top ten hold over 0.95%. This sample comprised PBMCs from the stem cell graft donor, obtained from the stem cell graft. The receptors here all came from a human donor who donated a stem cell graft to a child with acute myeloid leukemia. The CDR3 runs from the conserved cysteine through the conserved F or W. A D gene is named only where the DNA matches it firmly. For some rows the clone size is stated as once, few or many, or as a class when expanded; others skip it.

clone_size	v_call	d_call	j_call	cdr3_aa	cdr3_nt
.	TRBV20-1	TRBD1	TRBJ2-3	CSARTPDRGGTDTQYF	TGCAGTGCTAGAACCCCGGACAGGGGGGGCACAGATACGCAGTATTTT
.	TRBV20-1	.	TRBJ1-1	CSARNFEEAFF	TGCAGTGCTAGAAACTTTGAAGAGGCTTTCTTT
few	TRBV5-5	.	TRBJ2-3	CASSLSTTPSTDTQYF	TGTGCCAGCAGCTTGTCAACAACCCCTAGCACAGATACGCAGTATTTT
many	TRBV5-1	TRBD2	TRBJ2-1	CASSSRLAGGNEQFF	TGCGCCAGCAGCTCAAGACTAGCGGGGGGAAATGAGCAGTTCTTC
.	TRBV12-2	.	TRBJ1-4	CASRLACIEVRSYEKLFF	TGTGCAAGTCGCTTAGCGTGTATAGAGGTACGGAGTTATGAAAAACTGTTTTTT
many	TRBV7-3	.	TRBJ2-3	CASSSQQVDTQYF	TGTGCCAGCAGCTCGCAACAGGTTGATACGCAGTATTTT
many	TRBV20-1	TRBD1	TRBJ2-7	CSGTGSAYEQYF	TGCAGCGGGACAGGGTCAGCCTACGAGCAGTACTTC
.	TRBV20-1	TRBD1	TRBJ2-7	CSARFPGQGSYEQYF	TGCAGTGCTAGATTCCCGGGACAGGGGTCTTACGAGCAGTACTTC
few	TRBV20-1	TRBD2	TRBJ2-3	CSAYLAGGTRDTQYF	TGCAGTGCTTATCTAGCGGGGGGAACCAGGGATACGCAGTATTTT
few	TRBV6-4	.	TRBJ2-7	CASRSWEQYF	TGTGCCAGCAGGTCGTGGGAGCAGTACTTC
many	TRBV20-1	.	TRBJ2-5	CSARSREETQYF	TGCAGTGCTAGGAGTAGAGAAGAGACCCAGTACTTC
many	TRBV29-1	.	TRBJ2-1	CSVGETEQFF	TGCAGCGTTGGCGAGACTGAGCAGTTCTTC
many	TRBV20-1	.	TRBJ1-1	CSARVAGITEAFF	TGCAGTGCTAGAGTCGCTGGGATCACTGAAGCTTTCTTT
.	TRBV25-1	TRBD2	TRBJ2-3	CASSEQRGGSGTDTQYF	TGTGCCAGCAGTGAACAACGGGGGGGAAGTGGCACAGATACGCAGTATTTT
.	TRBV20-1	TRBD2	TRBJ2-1	CSARDSGGVSSYNEQFF	TGCAGTGCTAGGGATAGCGGGGGCGTTAGCTCCTACAATGAGCAGTTCTTC
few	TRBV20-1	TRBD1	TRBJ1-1	CSARGGQLVRTEAFF	TGCAGTGCTAGAGGGGGACAGTTGGTTAGGACTGAAGCTTTCTTT
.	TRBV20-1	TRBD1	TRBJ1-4	CSARFPTGGGDEKLFF	TGCAGTGCTAGATTTCCTACAGGGGGCGGAGATGAAAAACTGTTTTTT
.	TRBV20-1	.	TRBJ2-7	CSARRGQPYEQYF	TGCAGTGCTAGACGCGGACAGCCCTACGAGCAGTACTTC
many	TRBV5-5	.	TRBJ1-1	CASSPRALNTEAFF	TGTGCCAGCAGCCCCCGGGCCCTGAACACTGAAGCTTTCTTT
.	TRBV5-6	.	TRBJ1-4	CASSESGREKLFF	TGTGCCAGCAGCGAATCGGGGAGGGAAAAACTGTTTTTT
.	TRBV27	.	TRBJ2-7	CASSFRRGGRGEQYF	TGTGCCAGCAGTTTTAGGAGGGGGGGCCGCGGAGAGCAGTACTTC
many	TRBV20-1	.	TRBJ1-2	CSARLGPGHGYTF	TGCAGTGCTAGACTAGGCCCCGGTCATGGCTACACCTTC
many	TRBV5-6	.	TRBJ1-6	CASSFPGTNSPLHF	TGTGCCAGCAGCTTCCCGGGGACGAATTCACCCCTCCACTTT